Reported below is one TCR beta chain. This sample was taken from a study of blood T cell repertoires in COVID-19. Assay used: immunoSEQ multiplex PCR; TCRdb lists only in-frame clones, some missing. The repertoire holds some 220,000 clones, with 84% as singletons. This TCR was recovered from a man in his forties or fifties with acute or convalescent COVID-19. The sequencing input was peripheral blood.

The CDR3 nucleotides are TGTGCCACCGAGTCTGGGCTCAGGGGAAGCAATCAGCCCCAGCATTTT. Its translation: CATESGLRGSNQPQHF. The chain links TRBV15 to TRBJ1-5; perhaps TRBD1 as D (6 bases). Germline values: CDR1 LNHNV, CDR2 YYDKDF (reference sequence). CDR3 length: 16 amino acids. The V and J ends lost 8 bases and 1 base respectively, with 18 bases between them.